Presented here are 15 T cell receptor beta chains from one specimen sequenced in a study of CD8 T cells in ankylosing spondylitis. The study, taken as a whole, reports: There was a TCR beta motif, made of several highly homologous variants, that appeared characteristic of ankylosing spondylitis blood.

TCRdb analysed the 5' RACE reads with MiXCR anew, one entry per CDR3 protein. The sample has approximately 550,000 distinct CDR3 sequences, more than 9.5% seen once. Their cognate antigens are unknown. Sequencing was done on a sample of blood, either unsorted or a sorted T cell fraction (not recorded which). These receptors originate from a male donor with ankylosing spondylitis.

This clonotype has more than one count but fewer than ten. Germline is not matched at one junction end, which may reflect a read error. The V gene is TRBV20-1, the J gene TRBJ2-7; D unclear. The CDR3 covers 12 residues. Germline V CDR1 and CDR2: DFQATT, SNEGSKA (reference sequence). The CDR3 is CSAIITSHEQYF. The CDR3 DNA follows: TGCAGTGCTATCATAACCTCCCACGAGCAGTACTTC.

This clonotype was seen more than once but under ten times. The chain recombines TRBV5-1 with TRBJ2-4; 7 nucleotides agree with TRBD1. This CDR3 has 13 amino acids. Germline V CDR1 and CDR2: SGHRS, YFSETQ. The trim removed 5 bases at V and 8 bases at J, leaving 7 bases unmatched. The CDR3 spells CASRLGQEHIQYF. In nucleotides, the CDR3 is TGCGCCAGCAGGTTAGGACAGGAGCACATTCAGTACTTC.

The chain employs TRBV20-1 and TRBJ2-5; D unresolved. The germline V gene encodes CDR1 DFQATT and CDR2 SNEGSKA (reference sequence). The CDR3 runs 12 residues. Trimming pared 1 base from V and 0 bases from J, leaving 3 bases between. As DNA, the CDR3 is TGCAGTGCTAGAGGGCACCAAGAGACCCAGTACTTC. This gives the protein CSARGHQETQYF.

The chain carries TRBV10-3 and TRBJ2-1, with 7 bases matching TRBD1. Germline values: CDR1 ENHRY, CDR2 SYGVKD. This CDR3 comprises 14 residues. Unmatched junction bases numbered 11, after V lost 8 bases and J lost 7 bases. The CDR3 nucleotides read TGTGCCATCTCCGGGACAGCCGCCCAGAATGAGCAGTTCTTC. Translation: CAISGTAAQNEQFF.

This clonotype was seen more than once but under ten times. The rearrangement joins TRBV14 to TRBJ2-5; D is unresolved. CDR1 SGHDN and CDR2 FVKESK come from the germline V gene. Trimming cost V 2 bases and J 2 bases, with 12 bases left between them. The CDR3 runs to 15 residues. CDR3 nucleotides: TGTGCCAGCAGCCAATGGTCGGGTGTTCAAGAGACCCAGTACTTC. This translates into CASSQWSGVQETQYF.

This clonotype has a handful of counts. This CDR3 reads CASSSRTGVVGYTF. In DNA form, the CDR3 reads TGTGCCAGCAGCTCCCGAACAGGGGTAGTTGGCTACACCTTC. The chain joins TRBV7-2 to TRBJ1-2; TRBD1 matches 7 bases. J was trimmed by 7 bases and V by 4 bases; bases with no gene match: 9. Germline V gives CDR1 SGHTA, CDR2 FQGNSA. The CDR3 is 14 amino acids.

The chain carries TRBV4-2 and TRBJ2-3; no clear D. CDR3 size: 15 residues. V lost 1 base and J 3 bases, leaving 11 bases between the germline ends. Germline-derived CDR1 and CDR2 are LGHNA and YNFKEQ. This CDR3 is CASSQGGLSTDTQYF. In nucleotides, the CDR3 is TGTGCCAGCAGCCAAGGTGGCCTAAGTACAGATACGCAGTATTTT.

This clonotype was seen a few times. The V and J genes are TRBV20-1 and TRBJ1-6; 8 nucleotides agree with TRBD1. V shed 2 bases and J 8 bases; nucleotides not matched to a gene: 5. The CDR3 runs 14 residues. Germline V CDR1 and CDR2: DFQATT, SNEGSKA (reference sequence). The DNA for the CDR3 is TGCAGTGCTAGAAAAACAGGGGGAGATTCACCCCTCCACTTT. Protein product: CSARKTGGDSPLHF.

The genes are TRBV7-9 and TRBJ2-3; D remains ambiguous. V gave up 7 bases and J gave up 2 bases, with 16 bases separating them. Germline-derived CDR1 and CDR2 are SEHNR and FQNEAQ (reference sequence). The CDR3 runs 15 residues. The CDR3 DNA sequence: TGTGCCAGCATCGGCCGGATGTACGCCACAGATACGCAGTATTTT. It translates to CASIGRMYATDTQYF.

This CDR3 reads CATSRDKGRTFYEQYV. In nucleotides, the CDR3 is TGTGCCACCAGCAGAGATAAAGGCCGGACATTCTACGAGCAGTACGTC. This sequence joins TRBV15 and TRBJ2-7; TRBD1 is a possible D gene (5 bases). Trimming removed 0 bases from V and 3 bases from J, with 15 bases in between. The CDR3 is 16 amino acids. In germline, CDR1 is LNHNV, CDR2 YYDKDF (reference sequence).

This clonotype has just a few counts. The rearrangement links TRBV4-2 to TRBJ2-3; 11 nucleotides align to TRBD2. The junction had 4 bases not matched to a gene; V was cut back by 1 base and J by 4 bases. Germline V gene lookup returns CDR1 LGHNA and CDR2 YNFKEQ. The CDR3 is 16 residues long. In DNA form, the CDR3 reads TGTGCCAGCAGCCAAGCACTAGCGGGAGTCCCAGATACGCAGTATTTT. Translation gives CASSQALAGVPDTQYF.

The table lists this clonotype with a few counts. V is TRBV7-9 and J is TRBJ2-7; unclear D gene. Trimming cost V 8 bases and J 5 bases, with 10 bases left between them. The CDR3 is 11 amino acids. Per the germline V gene, CDR1 is SEHNR and CDR2 is FQNEAQ (reference sequence). The CDR3 region is CASWLGHEQYF. For the CDR3, the DNA is TGTGCCAGCTGGCTTGGGCACGAGCAGTACTTC.

This clonotype was counted between two and nine times. V usage is TRBV7-9 and J usage is TRBJ1-1; 7 nucleotides match TRBD1. The junction had 10 bases not matched to a gene; V was cut back by 5 bases and J by 10 bases. The germline gives CDR1 SEHNR, CDR2 FQNEAQ (reference sequence). This CDR3 spans 13 amino acids. The CDR3 nucleotides read TGTGCCAGCAGCACCCGACAGGGCCTAGTAGCTTTCTTT. It codes for CASSTRQGLVAFF.

Many counts were recorded for this clonotype. The chain recombines TRBV5-1 with TRBJ2-2, with 7 positions matching TRBD1. V shed 1 base and J 4 bases; nucleotides not matched to a gene: 4. The CDR3 covers 15 residues. The V gene's germline CDR1 is SGHRS and CDR2 YFSETQ. The CDR3 coding sequence is TGCGCCAGCAGCTTGTTCGACAGGGCCACCGGGGAGCTGTTTTTT. It translates to CASSLFDRATGELFF.

This clonotype came up a few times. This chain joins TRBV20-1 and TRBJ2-1, with D possibly being TRBD2 (7 bases). The CDR3 is made up of 16 amino acids. The V and J ends lost 1 base and 9 bases respectively, with 22 bases between them. Per germline, CDR1 DFQATT and CDR2 SNEGSKA (reference sequence). The CDR3 region is CSARVQGRAGVGEQFF. Here the CDR3 DNA reads TGCAGTGCTAGAGTCCAGGGGAGGGCCGGTGTCGGTGAGCAGTTCTTC.